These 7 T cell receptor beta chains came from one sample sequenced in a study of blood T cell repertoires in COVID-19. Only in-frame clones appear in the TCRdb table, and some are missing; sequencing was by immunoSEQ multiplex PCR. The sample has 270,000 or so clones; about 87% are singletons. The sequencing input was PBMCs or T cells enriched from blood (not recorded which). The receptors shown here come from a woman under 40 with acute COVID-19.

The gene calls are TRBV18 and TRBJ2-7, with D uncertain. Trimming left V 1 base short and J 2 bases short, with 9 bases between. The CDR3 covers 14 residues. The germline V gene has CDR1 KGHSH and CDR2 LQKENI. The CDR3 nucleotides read TGTGCCAGCTCACCACAGTCAGGCCCCTACGAGCAGTACTTC. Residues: CASSPQSGPYEQYF.

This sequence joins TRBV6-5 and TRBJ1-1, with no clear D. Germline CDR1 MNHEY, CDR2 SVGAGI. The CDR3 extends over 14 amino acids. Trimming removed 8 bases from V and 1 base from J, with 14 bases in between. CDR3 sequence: CASFKAKENTEAFF. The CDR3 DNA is TGTGCCAGCTTCAAAGCGAAGGAGAACACTGAAGCTTTCTTT.

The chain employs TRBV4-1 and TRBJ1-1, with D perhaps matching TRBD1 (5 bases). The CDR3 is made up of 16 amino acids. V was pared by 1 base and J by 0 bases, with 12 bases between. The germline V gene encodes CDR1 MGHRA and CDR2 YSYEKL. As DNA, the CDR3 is TGCGCCAGCAGCCAAGGGCAGGGTCCGGTGAACACTGAAGCTTTCTTT. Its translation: CASSQGQGPVNTEAFF.

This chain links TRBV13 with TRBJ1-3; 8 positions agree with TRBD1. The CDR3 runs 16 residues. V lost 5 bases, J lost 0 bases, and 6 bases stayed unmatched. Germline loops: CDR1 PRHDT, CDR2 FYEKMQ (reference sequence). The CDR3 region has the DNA TGTGCCAGCAGCCATAGGACAGGGCCCTCTGGAAACACCATATATTTT. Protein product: CASSHRTGPSGNTIYF.

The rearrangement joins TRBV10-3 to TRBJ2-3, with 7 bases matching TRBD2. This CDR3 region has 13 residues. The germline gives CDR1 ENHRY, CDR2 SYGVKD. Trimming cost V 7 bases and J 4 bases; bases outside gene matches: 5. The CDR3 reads CAIMASGADTQYF. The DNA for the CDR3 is TGTGCCATCATGGCTAGCGGAGCAGATACGCAGTATTTT.

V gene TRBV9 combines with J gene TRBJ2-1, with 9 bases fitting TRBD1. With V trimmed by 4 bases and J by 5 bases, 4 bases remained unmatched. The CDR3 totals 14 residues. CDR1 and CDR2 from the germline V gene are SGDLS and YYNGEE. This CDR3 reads CASSPWTGDNEQFF. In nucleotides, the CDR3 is TGTGCCAGCAGCCCCTGGACAGGGGACAATGAGCAGTTCTTC.

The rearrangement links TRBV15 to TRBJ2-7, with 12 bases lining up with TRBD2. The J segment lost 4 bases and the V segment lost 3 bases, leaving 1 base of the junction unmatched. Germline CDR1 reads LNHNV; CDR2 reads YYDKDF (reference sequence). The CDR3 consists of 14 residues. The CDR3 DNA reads TGTGCCACCAGCAGCACTAGCGGGAGGTACGAGCAGTACTTC. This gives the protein CATSSTSGRYEQYF.